This TCR beta chain was captured in a study of shared clonotypes between healthy human individuals. The length of the CDR3 is 15 residues. With 3 bases clipped from V and 0 bases from J, the junction kept 3 bases outside the gene matches. CDR1 and CDR2 from the germline V gene are SGHRS and YFSETQ. On this clone itself: The sample carries other DNA sequences with the same CDR3.

Sequenced by immunoSEQ multiplex PCR; TCRdb stores in-frame clones only, minus some. In the table there are roughly 640,000 clones, roughly 70% of which are singletons. The chain combines TRBV5-1 with TRBJ2-1; 7 bases map to TRBD2. The clonotype was recovered from a woman under 40 in good health. Material: memory CD4+ T cells sorted from blood. The subset: CD45RA-negative fraction. In DNA, the CDR3 is TGCGCCAGCAGCTCTAGACTAGCCTCCTACAATGAGCAGTTCTTC. Its translation is CASSSRLASYNEQFF.